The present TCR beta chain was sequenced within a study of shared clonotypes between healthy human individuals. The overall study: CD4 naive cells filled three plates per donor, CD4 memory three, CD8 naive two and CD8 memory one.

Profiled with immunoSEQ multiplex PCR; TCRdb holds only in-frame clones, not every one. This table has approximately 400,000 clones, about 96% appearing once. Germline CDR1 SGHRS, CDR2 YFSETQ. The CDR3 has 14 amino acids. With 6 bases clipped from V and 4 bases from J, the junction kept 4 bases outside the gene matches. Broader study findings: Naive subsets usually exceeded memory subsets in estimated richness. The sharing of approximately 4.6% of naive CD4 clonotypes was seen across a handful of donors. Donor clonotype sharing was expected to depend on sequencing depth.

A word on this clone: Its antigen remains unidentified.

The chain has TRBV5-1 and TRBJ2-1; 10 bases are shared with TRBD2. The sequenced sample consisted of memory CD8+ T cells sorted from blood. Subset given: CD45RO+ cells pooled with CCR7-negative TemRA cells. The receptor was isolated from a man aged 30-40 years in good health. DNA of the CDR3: TGCGCCAGCACCGGACTAGCGGCTTACAATGAGCAGTTCTTC. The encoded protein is CASTGLAAYNEQFF. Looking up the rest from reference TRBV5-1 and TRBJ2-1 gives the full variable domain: KAGVTQTPRYLIKTRGQQVTLSCSPISGHRSVSWYQQTPGQGLQFLFEYFSETQRNKGNFPGRFSGRQFSNSRSEMNVSTLELGDSALYLCASTGLAAYNEQFFGPGTRLTVL.